The clone carrying this TCR beta chain was seen many times. The record originates from a study of T cells in Graves' hyperthyroidism and ophthalmopathy. CDR1 and CDR2 (germline): SGHTA, FQGNSA. This CDR3 is 16 amino acids long. Trimming took 3 bases from V and 4 from J, leaving 18 bases between them. Amplification targeted TCR beta CDR3 regions from RNA transcripts. A first-round RT-PCR of the TCR CDR3 used the HTBI primer set. TCRdb processed the multiplex PCR reads anew with MiXCR; each CDR3 protein has one entry. The repertoire holds 400,000 to 500,000 distinct CDR3 sequences, with about an eighth as singletons.

V is TRBV7-2 and J is TRBJ2-5; tentative D call: TRBD2 (5 bases). The TCR originated in a woman aged 18-35 years with Graves' hyperthyroidism. Specimen: blood. CDR3: CASSLSGLAGPETQYF. CDR3 DNA: TGTGCCAGCAGCTTGAGCGGCTTGGCGGGTCCAGAGACCCAGTACTTC. Together with reference TRBV7-2 and TRBJ2-5, the CDR3 gives the full variable domain: GAGVSQSPSNKVTEKGKDVELRCDPISGHTALYWYRQSLGQGLEFLIYFQGNSAPDKSGLPSDRFSAERTGGSVSTLTIQRTQQEDSAVYLCASSLSGLAGPETQYFGPGTRLLVL.